This record concerns one TCR beta chain sequence. The data were obtained in a study of blood T cell repertoires in COVID-19. CDR1 and CDR2 (germline): SEHNR, FQNEAQ (reference sequence). Trimming took 5 bases from V and 5 from J; bases not matched to a gene: 7. CDR3 length: 14 residues. In the authors' methods: How many nucleated cells were present was estimated from reference gene primer amplification. Clones were sequenced by immunoSEQ multiplex PCR, and TCRdb holds only the in-frame ones, with some missing. V, J and clone size are taken as reported in that table, and D and trimming were inferred from the DNA itself. In the table there are about 80,000 clones, roughly three quarters of which are singletons.

Sequences were obtained from peripheral blood. The rearrangement links TRBV7-9 to TRBJ2-5; 8 bases match TRBD1. The clonotype was recovered from a man in his sixties or seventies with active or convalescent COVID-19. Here the CDR3 reads CASSRAGGKETQYF. The CDR3 nucleotides read TGTGCCAGCAGCCGGGCAGGGGGCAAGGAGACCCAGTACTTC.